This TCR beta chain is from a study of T cell repertoires in ileal Crohn's disease. Study overall: Biopsies of the neoterminal ileum at postoperative colonoscopy form M6 samples.

Time point specified: neoterminal ileum biopsy at postoperative endoscopy, about 6 months after surgery. The V end lost 6 bases, the J end lost 2 bases, and 10 bases lay between the germline ends. Germline assignment: CDR1 MNHEY and CDR2 SVGAGI. CDR3 length equals 13 residues. Points on this clone: Its target is not known.

TCRdb's table, derived via immunoSEQ multiplex PCR, lists solely in-frame clones and lacks some. The table includes around 10,000 clones, about 81% detected once. Study conclusions and caveats: Clonal expansions were more frequent in active smokers than non-smokers at surgery.

This clonotype was sampled from an adult with Crohn's disease. Sequencing was performed on ileal tissue. The rearrangement uses TRBV6-5 and TRBJ1-2; a possible D gene is TRBD1 (5 bases). The CDR3 loop is CASRKTVNYGYTF. For the CDR3, the DNA is TGTGCCAGCAGAAAGACAGTCAACTATGGCTACACCTTC.